Listed here are 15 T cell receptor beta chains from one sample, sequenced in a study of shared clonotypes between healthy human individuals (dated by TCRdb to 2019 to 2021). Library preparation employed the immunoSEQ multiplex PCR assay. Not all clones reach the TCRdb copy of this immuneACCESS table, which keeps in-frame sequences only. Checked studies attribute under half of the gap to unresolved V genes and leave the rest unexplained. The sample records 1.5 million to 1.9 million clones, about 98% of which are singletons. The top ten hold around 0.47% of the sample. Sequenced: naive CD4+ T cells sorted from blood. The sample's cell subset or site label is to be understood as: CD45RA+ positively selected. Source of these receptors: a man aged 30 to 39 in good health.

V and J are TRBV6-1 and TRBJ1-5; unclear D gene. In germline, CDR1 is MNHNS, CDR2 SASEGT. Between the trimmed V and J ends, which lost 11 bases and 0 bases, there was a span of 11 bases. This CDR3 has 13 residues. The CDR3 region is CACRRDSNQPQHF. CDR3 DNA: TGTGCCTGTCGGAGGGATAGCAATCAGCCCCAGCATTTT.

CDR3 loop: CASSERGASYNEQFF. For the CDR3, the DNA is TGTGCCAGCAGCGAGAGGGGGGCCTCCTACAATGAGCAGTTCTTC. The chain combines TRBV11-2 with TRBJ2-1, with D possibly being TRBD1 or TRBD2 (6 bases each). V was clipped by 5 bases and J by 0 bases, with 11 bases between them. This CDR3 contains 15 residues. Germline V gene data show CDR1 as SGHAT and CDR2 as FQNNGV.

V is TRBV5-6 and J is TRBJ2-4; weak D call: TRBD1 (5 bases). V lost 2 bases, J lost 7 bases, and 16 bases lay in between. The CDR3 is made up of 15 amino acids. The germline V gene has CDR1 SGHDT and CDR2 YYEEEE. The CDR3 loop is CASSFGQLNRNIQYF. For the CDR3, the DNA is TGTGCCAGCAGCTTCGGACAATTAAACCGGAACATTCAGTACTTC.

The J gene is TRBJ2-3, the V gene TRBV9; D gene unclear. With 0 bases removed from V and 4 bases from J, the gap between germline ends came to 15 bases. The CDR3 runs to 16 residues. Germline assignment: CDR1 SGDLS and CDR2 YYNGEE. Written as DNA, the CDR3 is TGTGCCAGCAGCGTAGCTGGAGAATGGGGTCCAGATACGCAGTATTTT. Its translation is CASSVAGEWGPDTQYF.

The V and J genes are TRBV30 and TRBJ2-3; possibly TRBD2 for D (5 bases). In germline, CDR1 is GTSNPN, CDR2 SVGIG (reference sequence). There are 14 residues in the CDR3. V was cut by 2 bases and J by 11 bases, with 20 bases left in between. This CDR3 reads CAWSPLSQHRGQYF. CDR3 bases: TGTGCCTGGAGTCCCCTGAGCCAGCACCGGGGGCAGTATTTT.

This sequence joins TRBV5-1 and TRBJ1-1, with 8 positions matching TRBD1. CDR1 and CDR2 from the germline V gene are SGHRS and YFSETQ. V gave up 4 bases and J gave up 5 bases; unmatched junction bases: 7. The CDR3 is 14 residues long. The CDR3: CASSATGGGTEAFF. The CDR3, as DNA: TGCGCCAGCAGCGCCACAGGGGGTGGGACTGAAGCTTTCTTT.

This rearrangement joins TRBV6-5 to TRBJ1-1; 9 bases agree with TRBD1. This CDR3 has 15 amino acids. CDR1 and CDR2 from the germline V gene are MNHEY and SVGAGI. Germline trimming cut 11 bases from V and 3 bases from J; bases unmatched to any gene: 13. The CDR3 loop is CAAWGQGFGDTEAFF. CDR3 nucleotides: TGTGCCGCGTGGGGACAGGGATTTGGAGACACTGAAGCTTTCTTT.

V gene TRBV4-3 combines with J gene TRBJ2-1; D gene uncertain. V was pared by 0 bases and J by 0 bases, with 9 bases between. The V gene's germline CDR1 is LGHNA and CDR2 YSLEER. This CDR3 is built from 16 residues. CDR3 nucleotide sequence: TGCGCCAGCAGCCAAGATCGGCTGAGCTCCTACAATGAGCAGTTCTTC. As protein: CASSQDRLSSYNEQFF.

The J gene is TRBJ2-1, the V gene TRBV7-8, with 7 bases identical to TRBD1. The germline V gene encodes CDR1 SGHVS and CDR2 FQNEAQ. The length of the CDR3 is 14 residues. The V segment lost 5 bases and the J segment 6 bases; nucleotides outside the gene matches: 7. The CDR3 DNA sequence: TGTGCCAGCAGCCAGGACAGGAGGACCAATGAGCAGTTCTTC. It codes for CASSQDRRTNEQFF.

The rearrangement uses TRBV6-4 and TRBJ1-1; 7 nucleotides agree with TRBD1. The CDR3 has 16 amino acids. V shed 5 bases and J 4 bases; nucleotides not matched to a gene: 13. The germline V gene encodes CDR1 MRHNA and CDR2 SNTAGT. This CDR3 reads CASSPTPTGWRTEAFF. The CDR3 DNA reads as TGTGCCAGCAGTCCGACGCCGACAGGGTGGCGCACTGAAGCTTTCTTT.

The CDR3 sequence: CASSLGVVYTGELFF. As DNA, the CDR3 is TGTGCCAGCAGCTTAGGTGTAGTGTACACCGGGGAGCTGTTTTTT. This rearrangement joins TRBV7-2 to TRBJ2-2; no clear D gene. The CDR3 extends over 15 amino acids. Germline lookup yields CDR1 SGHTA and CDR2 FQGNSA. V lost 1 base to trimming and J lost 3 bases, with 9 bases between them.

V and J are TRBV7-2 and TRBJ1-5; possibly TRBD1 for D (6 bases). Germline V lookup: CDR1 SGHTA, CDR2 FQGNSA. The CDR3 spans 17 residues. V lost 5 bases to trimming and J lost 0 bases, with 17 bases between them. CDR3 protein: CASSPDSTGFSNQPQHF. The CDR3 nucleotides read TGTGCCAGCAGCCCAGATTCGACAGGATTTAGCAATCAGCCCCAGCATTTT.

As to this clone: The same CDR3 can be traced to other DNA sequences in this sample. This sequence joins TRBV5-1 and TRBJ2-1, with 12 bases identical to TRBD2. The CDR3 has 15 amino acids. The V gene end was trimmed by 4 bases and the J gene end by 4 bases; junction bases not matched to a gene: 3. In germline, CDR1 is SGHRS, CDR2 YFSETQ. The CDR3 spells CASSLGLAGYNEQFF. DNA of the CDR3: TGCGCCAGCAGCCTAGGACTAGCGGGATACAATGAGCAGTTCTTC.

The V call is TRBV5-1, the J call TRBJ2-1, with 10 positions matching TRBD2. There are 15 residues in the CDR3. Germline lookup yields CDR1 SGHRS and CDR2 YFSETQ. Trimming took 0 bases from V and 9 from J; bases not matched to a gene: 6. The CDR3 loop reads CASSLGGRLAGEQFF. DNA of the CDR3: TGCGCCAGCAGCTTGGGGGGACGACTAGCGGGTGAGCAGTTCTTC.

The chain uses TRBV20-1 and TRBJ2-1; D gene uncertain. CDR1 is DFQATT, CDR2 SNEGSKA, per germline (reference sequence). CDR3 length: 10 residues. Trimming took off 8 bases at V and 7 bases at J, with 9 bases between the two ends. CDR3 loop: CSPLSNEQFF. In DNA form, the CDR3 reads TGCAGTCCACTGAGTAATGAGCAGTTCTTC.